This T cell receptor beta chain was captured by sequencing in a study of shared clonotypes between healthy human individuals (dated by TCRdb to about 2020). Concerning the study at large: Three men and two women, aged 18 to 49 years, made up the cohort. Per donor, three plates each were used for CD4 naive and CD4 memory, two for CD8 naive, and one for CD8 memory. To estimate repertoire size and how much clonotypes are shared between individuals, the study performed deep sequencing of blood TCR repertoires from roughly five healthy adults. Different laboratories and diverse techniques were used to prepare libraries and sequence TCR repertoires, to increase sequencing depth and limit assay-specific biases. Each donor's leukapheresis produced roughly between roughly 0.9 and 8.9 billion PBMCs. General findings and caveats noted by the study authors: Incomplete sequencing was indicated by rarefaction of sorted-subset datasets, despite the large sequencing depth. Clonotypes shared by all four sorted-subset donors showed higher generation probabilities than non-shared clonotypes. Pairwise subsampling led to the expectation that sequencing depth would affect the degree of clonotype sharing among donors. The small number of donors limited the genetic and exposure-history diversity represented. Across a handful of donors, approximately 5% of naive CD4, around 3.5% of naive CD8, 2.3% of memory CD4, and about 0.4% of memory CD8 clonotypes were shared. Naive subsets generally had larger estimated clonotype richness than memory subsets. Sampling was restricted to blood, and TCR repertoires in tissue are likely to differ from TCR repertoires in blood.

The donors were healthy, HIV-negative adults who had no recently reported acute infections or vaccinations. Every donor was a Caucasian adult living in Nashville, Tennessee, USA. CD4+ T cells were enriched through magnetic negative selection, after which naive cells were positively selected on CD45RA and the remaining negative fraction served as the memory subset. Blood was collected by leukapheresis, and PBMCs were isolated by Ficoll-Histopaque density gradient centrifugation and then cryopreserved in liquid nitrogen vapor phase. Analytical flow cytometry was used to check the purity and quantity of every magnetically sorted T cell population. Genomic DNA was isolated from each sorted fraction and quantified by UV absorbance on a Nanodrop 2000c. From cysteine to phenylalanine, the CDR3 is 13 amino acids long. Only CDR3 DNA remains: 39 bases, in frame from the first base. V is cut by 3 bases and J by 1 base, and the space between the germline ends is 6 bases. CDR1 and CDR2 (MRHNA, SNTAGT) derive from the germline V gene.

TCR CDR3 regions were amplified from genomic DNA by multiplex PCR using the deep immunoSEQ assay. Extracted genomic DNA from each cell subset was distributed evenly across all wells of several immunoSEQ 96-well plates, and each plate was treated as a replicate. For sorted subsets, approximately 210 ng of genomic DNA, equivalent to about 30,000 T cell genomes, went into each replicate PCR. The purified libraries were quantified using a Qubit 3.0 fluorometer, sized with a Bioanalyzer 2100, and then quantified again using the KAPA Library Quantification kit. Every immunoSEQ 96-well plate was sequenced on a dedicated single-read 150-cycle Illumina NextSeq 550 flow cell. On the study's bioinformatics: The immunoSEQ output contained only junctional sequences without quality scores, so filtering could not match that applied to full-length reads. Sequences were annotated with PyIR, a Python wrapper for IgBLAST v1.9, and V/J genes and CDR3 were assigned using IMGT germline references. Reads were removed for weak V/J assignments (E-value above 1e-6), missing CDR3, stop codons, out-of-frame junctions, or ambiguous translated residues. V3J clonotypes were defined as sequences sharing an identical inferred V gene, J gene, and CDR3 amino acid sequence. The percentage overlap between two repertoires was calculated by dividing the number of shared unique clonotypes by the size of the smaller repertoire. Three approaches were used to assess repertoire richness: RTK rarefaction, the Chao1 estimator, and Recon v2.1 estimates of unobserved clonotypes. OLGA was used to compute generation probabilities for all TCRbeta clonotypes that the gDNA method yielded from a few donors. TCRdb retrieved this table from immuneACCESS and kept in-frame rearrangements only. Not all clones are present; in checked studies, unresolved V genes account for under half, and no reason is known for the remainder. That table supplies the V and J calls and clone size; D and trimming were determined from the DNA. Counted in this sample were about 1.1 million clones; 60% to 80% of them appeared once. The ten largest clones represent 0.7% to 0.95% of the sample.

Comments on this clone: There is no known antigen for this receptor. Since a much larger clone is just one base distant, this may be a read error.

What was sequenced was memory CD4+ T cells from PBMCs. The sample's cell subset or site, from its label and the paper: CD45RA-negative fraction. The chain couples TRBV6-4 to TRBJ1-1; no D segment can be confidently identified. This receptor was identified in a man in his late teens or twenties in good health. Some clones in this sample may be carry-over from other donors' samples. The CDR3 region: CASSEQPNTEAFF. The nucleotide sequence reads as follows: TGTGCCAGCAGTGAACAGCCGAACACTGAAGCTTTCTTT.